These 8 T cell receptor beta chains came from one sample sequenced in a study of shared clonotypes between healthy human individuals. TCRdb keeps only in-frame clones here, not all; method: immunoSEQ multiplex PCR. The sample has over a million clones, 98% seen once. Sequencing used naive CD4+ T cells sorted from blood. Subset meaning: CD45RA+ positively selected. These TCRs come from a man between 25 and 39 years old in good health.

This chain connects TRBV7-2 to TRBJ2-2; D is uncertain. The CDR3 length is 14 residues. Looked up from germline, CDR1 is SGHTA and CDR2 is FQGNSA. Trimming removed 5 bases at V and 5 bases at J, with 12 bases between. DNA for the CDR3: TGTGCCAGCAGCCCCCTCCCCCGGACCGGGGAGCTGTTTTTT. Translated: CASSPLPRTGELFF.

CDR3 loop: CASSVRGNEQFF. CDR3 bases: TGCGCCAGCAGTGTTAGAGGCAATGAGCAGTTCTTC. The chain carries TRBV10-2 and TRBJ2-1; D call uncertain. V lost 4 bases and J 6 bases, leaving 7 bases between the germline ends. CDR3 length equals 12 residues. CDR1 WSHSY and CDR2 SAAADI come from the germline V gene.

The chain uses TRBV7-3 and TRBJ2-1; 13 bases line up with TRBD2. V trimming: 4 bases; J trimming: 8 bases; junction bases outside the gene matches: 20. This CDR3 spans 20 amino acids. CDR1 and CDR2 (germline): SGHTA, FQGTGA. CDR3 nucleotides: TGTGCCAGCAGCTCCCATTTGAACCATGGGGGACTAGCGGGATTTGATGAGCAGTTCTTC. This sequence encodes CASSSHLNHGGLAGFDEQFF. The variable domain in full, with the rest retrieved from reference TRBV7-3 and TRBJ2-1, is GAGVSQTPSNKVTEKGKYVELRCDPISGHTALYWYRQSLGQGPEFLIYFQGTGAADDSGLPNDRFFAVRPEGSVSTLKIQRTERGDSAVYLCASSSHLNHGGLAGFDEQFFGPGTRLTVL.

The V gene is TRBV6-1, the J gene TRBJ1-4; 7 positions agree with TRBD1. Per the germline V gene, CDR1 is MNHNS and CDR2 is SASEGT. Trimming at V came to 2 bases and at J to 5 bases, leaving 8 bases not matched to a gene. The CDR3 totals 16 residues. The CDR3: CASSEMIGTVNEKLFF. For the CDR3, the DNA is TGTGCCAGCAGTGAAATGATTGGGACAGTAAATGAAAAACTGTTTTTT.

This chain uses TRBV19 with TRBJ2-7; 8 bases map to TRBD1. Germline values: CDR1 LNHDA, CDR2 SQIVND (reference sequence). V shed 4 bases, J shed 4 bases, and the junction held 9 bases outside the gene matches. The CDR3 runs to 15 residues. The CDR3 spells CASSNLRQGAYEQYF. CDR3 sequence (DNA): TGTGCCAGTAGTAACCTGCGGCAGGGGGCTTACGAGCAGTACTTC.

V and J are TRBV7-2 and TRBJ2-2; TRBD2 matches 10 bases. CDR1 is SGHTA, CDR2 FQGNSA, per germline. The CDR3 runs 17 residues. After removal of 5 bases from V and 6 bases from J, the junction contained 12 bases not matched to a gene. The CDR3 DNA reads TGTGCCAGCAGCCGCACTACCCTAGCGGGAGTTTCCGGGGAGCTGTTTTTT. Translated, it gives CASSRTTLAGVSGELFF.

The chain combines TRBV30 with TRBJ1-2; 7 nucleotides line up with TRBD1. V shed 4 bases and J 2 bases; nucleotides not matched to a gene: 7. CDR1 and CDR2 (germline): GTSNPN, SVGIG (reference sequence). The CDR3 is made up of 14 amino acids. CDR3 region: CAWTGQTLNYGYTF. CDR3 DNA: TGTGCCTGGACGGGACAGACACTAAACTATGGCTACACCTTC.

The J gene is TRBJ2-3, the V gene TRBV19; D gene uncertain. V shed 3 bases and J shed 4 bases, with 11 bases lying between them. CDR3 length equals 14 residues. Germline V gives CDR1 LNHDA, CDR2 SQIVND (reference sequence). The CDR3 spells CASSIRPGPDTQYF. The CDR3 DNA reads TGTGCCAGTAGTATTCGGCCTGGCCCAGATACGCAGTATTTT. Variable domain in full (rest from reference TRBV19 and TRBJ2-3): DGGITQSPKYLFRKEGQNVTLSCEQNLNHDAMYWYRQDPGQGLRLIYYSQIVNDFQKGDIAEGYSVSREKKESFPLTVTSAQKNPTAFYLCASSIRPGPDTQYFGPGTRLTVL.